This passage covers 10 T cell receptor beta chains from one sample sequenced in a study of blood T cell repertoires in COVID-19. Only in-frame clones appear in the TCRdb table, and some are missing; sequencing was by immunoSEQ multiplex PCR. The sample lists about 57,000 clones, around 80% occurring once. Sequencing was done on a sample of peripheral blood. Receptors were obtained from a man in his sixties with acute or convalescent COVID-19.

J is TRBJ2-5 and V is TRBV7-2; unclear D gene. Trimming cost V 2 bases and J 1 base, with 11 bases left between them. The CDR3 is made up of 15 amino acids. CDR1 SGHTA and CDR2 FQGNSA come from the germline V gene. The CDR3: CASSLTRRSQETQYF. CDR3 nucleotide sequence: TGTGCCAGCAGCTTAACGAGACGGAGCCAAGAGACCCAGTACTTC.

V gene TRBV20-1 combines with J gene TRBJ2-5; 8 positions match TRBD2. The CDR3 covers 13 residues. From germline, CDR1 is DFQATT and CDR2 SNEGSKA (reference sequence). J was trimmed by 2 bases and V by 6 bases; bases with no gene match: 5. CDR3 residues: CSASSGVQETQYF. DNA of the CDR3: TGCAGTGCGAGTAGCGGGGTTCAAGAGACCCAGTACTTC.

The chain is built from TRBV2 and TRBJ1-5; no reliable D call. CDR1 is SNHLY and CDR2 is FYNNEI in the germline V gene. Trimming removed 0 bases from V and 9 bases from J, with 9 bases in between. The CDR3 runs to 13 residues. The CDR3 sequence is CASSEARESPQHF. Here the CDR3 DNA reads TGTGCCAGCAGTGAAGCGCGGGAATCGCCCCAGCATTTT.

The rearrangement uses TRBV6-6 and TRBJ2-5, with 7 bases aligning to TRBD2. Germline CDR1 and CDR2: MNHNY and SVGAGI (reference sequence). V lost 6 bases, J lost 5 bases, and 12 bases stayed unmatched. The CDR3 has 15 residues. CDR3 nucleotide sequence: TGTGCCAGCAGCTTTGTCGGGGGGAGGGCTGAGACCCAGTACTTC. Amino acid sequence: CASSFVGGRAETQYF.

This clone turned up a few times. The V call is TRBV7-2, the J call TRBJ2-7; possible D gene TRBD1, 6 bases. From germline, CDR1 is SGHTA and CDR2 FQGNSA. V was clipped by 0 bases and J by 5 bases, with 11 bases between them. The CDR3 is 14 residues long. The CDR3: CASSLAAGVDEQYF. As DNA, the CDR3 is TGTGCCAGCAGCTTAGCGGCAGGGGTCGACGAGCAGTACTTC.

This clone was counted only a few times. V gene TRBV27 combines with J gene TRBJ1-2; D is undetermined. Trimming left V 11 bases short and J 0 bases short, with 13 bases between. Germline loops: CDR1 MNHEY, CDR2 SMNVEV (reference sequence). The CDR3 covers 13 residues. CDR3 bases: TGTGCCCGGCGGAGACCTCCTAACTATGGCTACACCTTC. Protein: CARRRPPNYGYTF.

The V call is TRBV19, the J call TRBJ1-5; D might be TRBD1 (6 bases). V gave up 2 bases and J gave up 1 base, with 15 bases separating them. The CDR3 is 17 amino acids. From germline, CDR1 is LNHDA and CDR2 SQIVND (reference sequence). This CDR3 reads CASSIMGAWESNQPQHF. The CDR3 DNA sequence: TGTGCCAGTAGTATAATGGGGGCGTGGGAAAGCAATCAGCCCCAGCATTTT. Filled out from reference TRBV19 and TRBJ1-5, the complete variable domain reads DGGITQSPKYLFRKEGQNVTLSCEQNLNHDAMYWYRQDPGQGLRLIYYSQIVNDFQKGDIAEGYSVSREKKESFPLTVTSAQKNPTAFYLCASSIMGAWESNQPQHFGDGTRLSIL.

V usage is TRBV2 and J usage is TRBJ1-1; D is unclear. Per germline, CDR1 SNHLY and CDR2 FYNNEI. The CDR3 spans 13 residues. V shed 5 bases and J shed 5 bases, with 12 bases lying between them. CDR3 nucleotides: TGTGCCAGCAGTATCCTCGGAGGGACTGAAGCTTTCTTT. It encodes CASSILGGTEAFF. Full variable domain (missing parts from reference TRBV2 and TRBJ1-1): EPEVTQTPSHQVTQMGQEVILRCVPISNHLYFYWYRQILGQKVEFLVSFYNNEISEKSEIFDDQFSVERPDGSNFTLKIRSTKLEDSAMYFCASSILGGTEAFFGQGTRLTVV.

The genes are TRBV19 and TRBJ2-1; 12 bases fit TRBD2. Trimming removed 9 bases from V and 0 bases from J; junction bases left unmatched: 15. Germline V gene lookup returns CDR1 LNHDA and CDR2 SQIVND (reference sequence). CDR3 length: 19 amino acids. CDR3 sequence: CASRSLRTSGTSSYNEQFF. The DNA of the CDR3 is TGTGCCAGCCGATCCCTGAGGACTAGCGGGACGAGCTCCTACAATGAGCAGTTCTTC.

The chain combines TRBV11-1 with TRBJ1-2, with TRBD1 matching over 8 bases. The trim removed 5 bases at V and 4 bases at J, leaving 6 bases unmatched. The CDR3 sequence is 14 residues long. Looked up from germline, CDR1 is SGHAT and CDR2 is FQDESV (reference sequence). CDR3 in amino acids: CASSPDGQGYGYTF. In nucleotides, the CDR3 is TGTGCCAGCAGCCCCGACGGACAGGGCTATGGCTACACCTTC.